The T cell receptor (beta chain) under discussion was sequenced for a study of cytomegalovirus exposure and HLA in healthy donors. Study-wide results and caveats: It was only CMV serostatus that was available as immune exposure information. TCR beta chains associated with HLA were, in a later analysis, more clonally expanded than equally common others.

Vbeta (60) and Jbeta (13) primers were used in the PCR. Sequencing used immunoSEQ multiplex PCR; TCRdb keeps in-frame clones, though not all of them. The repertoire consists of some 250,000 clones, with 82% occurring once and the leading ten covering around 5.4%. The germline V gene encodes CDR1 SNHLY and CDR2 FYNNEI. The junction had 8 bases not matched to a gene; V was cut back by 7 bases and J by 6 bases. The CDR3 contains 14 residues. Turning to this clone: Its antigen is not known.

The receptor was isolated from a woman between 40 and 50 years old in good health and CMV-seropositive. This rearrangement joins TRBV2 to TRBJ1-4, with 7 bases matching TRBD1. The sequencing input was PBMCs. The CDR3 loop is CASNQRGQDEKLFF. The CDR3 bases are TGTGCCAGCAATCAGAGGGGGCAGGATGAAAAACTGTTTTTT.